This T cell receptor (beta chain) is drawn from a study of T-cell reconstitution after alpha-beta-depleted transplantation in children. The ends lost 6 bases at V and 2 bases at J; junction bases unmatched: 9. This CDR3 region has 15 residues. The germline V gene has CDR1 SGHRS and CDR2 YFSETQ. Unique molecular identifiers were used to barcode this TCRbeta library. One entry per CDR3 protein, called by TCRdb with MiXCR from the PCR reads. This table holds around 440,000 distinct CDR3 sequences, 15% to 20% found once. The V call is TRBV5-1, the J call TRBJ1-1; 8 bases map to TRBD1. The clonotype was recovered from a boy less than two years old who had a stem cell transplant for Wiskott-Aldrich syndrome, so the T cells may come from the graft donor. Material: PBMCs, mostly from graft donor cells, obtained 360 days after TCRalphabeta/CD19-depleted stem cell transplant. The CDR3 bases are TGCGCCAGCACCGAACCGGGGACAGGAAACACTGAAGCTTTCTTT. Amino acids: CASTEPGTGNTEAFF.